The 10 T cell receptor beta chains presented below share a single source sample, sequenced in a study of cytomegalovirus exposure and HLA in healthy donors. The PCR contained 60 Vbeta and 13 Jbeta primers. Clones were read by immunoSEQ multiplex PCR, and TCRdb kept only the in-frame ones, dropping some. This sample has about 220,000 clones, with 76% found just once. The sample consisted of PBMCs. The receptors stem from a man between 18 and 35 years old in good health and CMV-seronegative.

This clone was seen more than once but under ten times. The chain combines TRBV7-8 with TRBJ2-7; 7 bases align to TRBD2. CDR1 is SGHVS, CDR2 FQNEAQ, per germline. The CDR3 extends over 14 amino acids. Trimming removed 3 bases from V and 1 base from J; junction bases left unmatched: 3. In nucleotides, the CDR3 is TGTGCCAGCAGCTTGGGCGGGAGATCCTACGAGCAGTACTTC. It specifies CASSLGGRSYEQYF. Full variable domain (remainder filled in from reference TRBV7-8 and TRBJ2-7): GAGVSQSPRYKVAKRGQDVALRCDPISGHVSLFWYQQALGQGPEFLTYFQNEAQLDKSGLPSDRFFAERPEGSVSTLKIQRTQQEDSAVYLCASSLGGRSYEQYFGPGTRLTVT.

The rearrangement joins TRBV4-2 to TRBJ2-1; TRBD1 matches at 8 bases. Germline V gene lookup returns CDR1 LGHNA and CDR2 YNFKEQ. This CDR3 has 16 amino acids. Losses at the gene ends were 0 bases for V and 9 bases for J; bases not matched to a gene: 10. The CDR3 spells CASSQEETGAFGEQFF. The CDR3 coding sequence is TGTGCCAGCAGCCAAGAGGAGACAGGGGCGTTCGGTGAGCAGTTCTTC.

The J gene is TRBJ2-6, the V gene TRBV6-5; D call uncertain. The length of the CDR3 is 15 residues. Germline V gene sequence: CDR1 MNHEY, CDR2 SVGAGI. Trimming shortened V by 1 base and J by 0 bases, and 4 bases separated the two germline ends. DNA of the CDR3: TGTGCCAGCAGTTACTGGAGCTCTGGGGCCAACGTCCTGACTTTC. The encoded protein is CASSYWSSGANVLTF.

The rearrangement uses TRBV6-1 and TRBJ2-7; 10 bases are a match to TRBD1. V lost 4 bases and J lost 5; bases outside the gene matches: 5. CDR3 length: 14 residues. Germline lookup yields CDR1 MNHNS and CDR2 SASEGT. The CDR3, as DNA: TGTGCCAGCAGTGGACGGACAGGGGGGGACGAGCAGTACTTC. Encoded protein: CASSGRTGGDEQYF.

This chain links TRBV5-8 with TRBJ1-5, with TRBD1 matching over 9 bases. J was trimmed by 4 bases and V by 3 bases; bases with no gene match: 17. The CDR3 extends over 19 amino acids. CDR1 is SGHTS and CDR2 is YDEGEE in the germline V gene. Written as DNA, the CDR3 is TGTGCCAGCAGCTCTTACCGAAAAGTACAGGGGGCGGGTAATCAGCCCCAGCATTTT. It codes for CASSSYRKVQGAGNQPQHF.

V usage is TRBV9 and J usage is TRBJ2-7; TRBD1 agrees at 7 bases. Trimming removed 4 bases from V and 3 bases from J; junction bases left unmatched: 1. The CDR3 extends over 12 amino acids. CDR1 and CDR2 from the germline V gene are SGDLS and YYNGEE. This chain's CDR3 is CASSRQGYEQYF. In nucleotides, the CDR3 is TGTGCCAGCAGCCGACAGGGCTACGAGCAGTACTTC.

The chain couples TRBV6-5 to TRBJ1-6; tentative D call: TRBD1 (5 bases). The CDR3 length is 15 residues. Between the trimmed V and J ends, which lost 0 bases and 7 bases, there was a span of 10 bases. The V gene's germline CDR1 is MNHEY and CDR2 SVGAGI. CDR3 residues: CASSYSGGGNSPLHF. The CDR3, as DNA: TGTGCCAGCAGTTACTCGGGCGGGGGGAATTCACCCCTCCACTTT.

In nucleotides, the CDR3 is TGTGCCAGCAGCTCACGACAGGATCAAGAGACCCAGTACTTC. It yields the protein CASSSRQDQETQYF. This sequence joins TRBV7-9 and TRBJ2-5; D might be TRBD1 (6 bases). Germline CDR1 reads SEHNR; CDR2 reads FQNEAQ (reference sequence). The ends were cut back, 4 bases at V and 2 bases at J, with 11 bases in the middle. The CDR3 runs to 14 residues.

The chain is built from TRBV6-5 and TRBJ2-7, with 10 bases aligning to TRBD2. The CDR3 is 15 amino acids. The germline CDR1 and CDR2 sequences are MNHEY and SVGAGI. V was clipped by 5 bases and J by 10 bases; unmatched bases: 14. The CDR3 loop reads CASSRQGAGGWEQYF. CDR3 nucleotides: TGTGCCAGCAGTAGACAGGGAGCGGGAGGGTGGGAACAGTACTTC.

CDR3 in DNA: TGCGCCAGCAGCGAAATGGGACAGGGGGCTCCCGGGGAGCTGTTTTTT. Protein sequence: CASSEMGQGAPGELFF. This chain uses TRBV5-1 with TRBJ2-2, with 12 bases that match TRBD1. The CDR3 has 16 amino acids. Germline V gene lookup returns CDR1 SGHRS and CDR2 YFSETQ. Losses at the gene ends were 4 bases for V and 6 bases for J; bases not matched to a gene: 7.